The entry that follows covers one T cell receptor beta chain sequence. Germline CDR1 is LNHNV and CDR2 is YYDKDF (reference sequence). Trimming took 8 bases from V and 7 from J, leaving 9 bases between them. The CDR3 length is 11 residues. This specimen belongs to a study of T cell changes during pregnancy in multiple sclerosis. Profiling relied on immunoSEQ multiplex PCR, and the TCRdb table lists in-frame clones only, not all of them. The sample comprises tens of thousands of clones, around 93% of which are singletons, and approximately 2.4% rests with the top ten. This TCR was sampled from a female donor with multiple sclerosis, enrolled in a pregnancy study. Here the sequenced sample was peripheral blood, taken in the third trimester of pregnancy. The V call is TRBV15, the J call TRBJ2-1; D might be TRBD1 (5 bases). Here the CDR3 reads CATLGVNEQFF. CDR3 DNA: TGTGCCACCTTAGGGGTAAATGAGCAGTTCTTC.